A single sample is the source of the 2 T cell receptor beta chains below, sequenced in a study of cytomegalovirus exposure and HLA in healthy donors. The PCR had 60 Vbeta and 13 Jbeta primers. This table comes from immunoSEQ multiplex PCR, and its TCRdb copy is limited to in-frame clones, with some not included. The table shows some 130,000 clones, with roughly four fifths occurring only once. The sequenced sample was PBMCs. These receptors originate from a male donor in good health and CMV-seropositive.

This rearrangement joins TRBV10-3 to TRBJ2-1, with 10 nucleotides matching TRBD2. Germline V gives CDR1 ENHRY, CDR2 SYGVKD. This CDR3 is 14 amino acids long. J lost 7 bases, V lost 5 bases, and 5 bases had no gene match. The CDR3 nucleotides are TGTGCCATCAGTAGCGGGAGGGCCTGGAATGAGCAGTTCTTC. Translating gives CAISSGRAWNEQFF.

CDR3 sequence: CASSYPRSYEQYF. The CDR3 region has the DNA TGTGCCAGCAGCTACCCTCGGTCCTACGAGCAGTACTTC. The chain employs TRBV7-9 and TRBJ2-7; no firm D call. Germline V CDR1 and CDR2: SEHNR, FQNEAQ (reference sequence). CDR3 length: 13 amino acids. Trimming left V 4 bases short and J 1 base short, with 8 bases between.